This T cell receptor beta chain was found in a study of cytomegalovirus exposure and HLA in healthy donors. These donors, healthy bone marrow donors, were studied. The PCR was carried out with 60 Vbeta primers and 13 Jbeta primers. Assay: immunoSEQ multiplex PCR; the TCRdb copy retains only in-frame clones and omits some. Here the sample spans tens of thousands of clones, about 80% being singletons. Trimming stripped 1 base from V and 0 bases from J, with 16 bases between. Germline CDR1 SEHNR, CDR2 FQNEAQ (reference sequence). The CDR3 spans 18 residues. Study observations and caveats: Cytomegalovirus association was assigned to about 150 TCR beta chains.

On this clone itself: The antigen is not known.

This clonotype was obtained from a middle-aged man in good health and CMV-seropositive. The J gene is TRBJ2-1, the V gene TRBV7-9, with a tentative D call TRBD1 (5 bases). Sequenced input: PBMCs. The CDR3 loop reads CASSLVRGQSPSYNEQFF. The CDR3 bases are TGTGCCAGCAGCTTAGTAAGGGGTCAAAGCCCCTCCTACAATGAGCAGTTCTTC.